This TCR beta chain was retrieved from a study of blood T cells in healthy people across ages. Study results and caveats: Roughly linear age-related decline in beta diversity appeared, significant by age approximately 40.

Next came a second PCR, run for about 6 to 12 cycles, which used a sample-barcoded 5' primer along with a J-beta primer mix. TCRdb reprocessed the 5' RACE reads with MiXCR, giving one entry per CDR3 protein. The sample lists 1.5 million to 2 million distinct CDR3 sequences; about two fifths were seen once. Concerning this clonotype itself: Its antigen is as yet unknown.

Germline assignment: CDR1 LGHNA and CDR2 YSLEER. The CDR3 runs to 16 residues. V lost 0 bases to trimming and J lost 0 bases, with 9 bases between them. The specimen sequenced was blood. This receptor was identified in a human donor in good health. This chain connects TRBV4-3 to TRBJ1-3; D not certain. The CDR3 is CASSQDHQISGNTIYF. In DNA, the CDR3 is TGCGCCAGCAGCCAAGATCACCAGATCTCTGGAAACACCATATATTTT.